These 18 T cell receptor beta chains share one sample of origin, sequenced in a study of blood T cell repertoires in COVID-19. Measured with immunoSEQ multiplex PCR; TCRdb has only the in-frame clones, and not every one. This sample has approximately 280,000 clones, with about nine tenths found just once. Material: peripheral blood. All receptors derive from a man aged 50-60 years with acute or convalescent COVID-19.

This clone was detected only once. This rearrangement joins TRBV27 to TRBJ1-2, with 7 bases aligning to TRBD1. Germline CDR1 reads MNHEY; CDR2 reads SMNVEV (reference sequence). J was trimmed by 2 bases and V by 1 base; bases with no gene match: 4. CDR3 length: 15 residues. The CDR3 sequence: CASSLFPGQNYGYTF. DNA for the CDR3: TGTGCCAGCAGTTTATTTCCGGGACAGAACTATGGCTACACCTTC.

The CDR3 DNA sequence: TGTGCCAGCCAGACAGGAACGAACACCGGGGAGCTGTTTTTT. Translation: CASQTGTNTGELFF. The chain employs TRBV6-5 and TRBJ2-2, with a tentative D call TRBD1 (6 bases). This CDR3 has 14 residues. Trimming left V 8 bases short and J 0 bases short, with 10 bases between. Germline assignment: CDR1 MNHEY and CDR2 SVGAGI.

The gene calls are TRBV5-1 and TRBJ1-5; D is unclear. With 3 bases removed from V and 0 bases from J, the gap between germline ends came to 4 bases. Germline CDR1 SGHRS, CDR2 YFSETQ. The CDR3 spans 13 residues. The CDR3 DNA follows: TGCGCCAGCAGCTATTATAGCAATCAGCCCCAGCATTTT. This sequence encodes CASSYYSNQPQHF.

The chain combines TRBV10-1 with TRBJ1-2, with D perhaps matching TRBD1 (6 bases). The CDR3 is made up of 13 amino acids. Trimming removed 4 bases from V and 4 bases from J, with 10 bases in between. CDR1 and CDR2 from the germline V gene are WNHNN and SYGVQD (reference sequence). The CDR3 DNA reads as TGCGCCAGCAGTGGGGGACACCCCTATGGCTACACCTTC. It is translated as CASSGGHPYGYTF.

This clone appeared a single time. The chain is built from TRBV25-1 and TRBJ1-2; D gene ambiguous. Germline loops: CDR1 MGHDK, CDR2 SYGVNS. Trimming took 4 bases from V and 7 from J, leaving 19 bases between them. The CDR3 consists of 15 residues. CDR3 nucleotides: TGTGCCAGCAGTGGCGTTTTGGGAGGCTCGAGTGGCTACACCTTC. Its translation: CASSGVLGGSSGYTF.

V gene TRBV10-3 combines with J gene TRBJ1-2; D not resolved. Trimming cost V 5 bases and J 2 bases, with 12 bases left between them. This CDR3 is built from 14 residues. The germline V gene encodes CDR1 ENHRY and CDR2 SYGVKD. The DNA of the CDR3 is TGTGCCATCAGTCCCCAGGTCTCAAACTATGGCTACACCTTC. It yields the protein CAISPQVSNYGYTF.

CDR3 sequence reads: CASSPQGVQIYGYTF. As DNA, the CDR3 is TGTGCCAGCAGTCCCCAAGGGGTCCAGATCTATGGCTACACCTTC. The rearrangement joins TRBV27 to TRBJ1-2, with D tentatively TRBD1 (5 bases). This CDR3 region has 15 residues. V gave up 5 bases and J gave up 4 bases, with 17 bases separating them. The V gene's germline CDR1 is MNHEY and CDR2 SMNVEV (reference sequence).

This sequence joins TRBV7-9 and TRBJ1-1; D gene ambiguous. Germline CDR1 and CDR2: SEHNR and FQNEAQ (reference sequence). This CDR3 is 13 amino acids long. Trimming removed 7 bases from V and 7 bases from J, with 16 bases in between. CDR3 residues: CASTTGLMYEAFF. CDR3 nucleotide sequence: TGTGCCAGCACAACTGGGCTTATGTATGAAGCTTTCTTT.

The chain is built from TRBV11-3 and TRBJ1-3; D is unresolved. CDR3 length: 14 amino acids. Looked up from germline, CDR1 is SGHNT and CDR2 is YENEEA. V was shortened by 2 bases and J by 0 bases, with 5 bases between the two germline ends. Written as DNA, the CDR3 is TGTGCCAGCAGCTTACGGAGCTCTGGAAACACCATATATTTT. Encoded protein: CASSLRSSGNTIYF. The whole variable domain, remainder taken from reference TRBV11-3 and TRBJ1-3, is EAGVVQSPRYKIIEKKQPVAFWCNPISGHNTLYWYLQNLGQGPELLIRYENEEAVDDSQLPKDRFSAERLKGVDSTLKIQPAELGDSAVYLCASSLRSSGNTIYFGEGSWLTVV.

This sequence joins TRBV7-6 and TRBJ1-3, with D uncertain. CDR1 SGHVS and CDR2 FNYEAQ come from the germline V gene. Trimming cost V 8 bases and J 0 bases, with 14 bases left between them. The CDR3 length is 15 residues. CDR3 loop: CASALGRSSGNTIYF. The CDR3 region has the DNA TGTGCCAGCGCCCTGGGCCGTAGCTCTGGAAACACCATATATTTT. The full variable domain, rest sourced from reference TRBV7-6 and TRBJ1-3, is GAGVSQSPRYKVTKRGQDVALRCDPISGHVSLYWYRQALGQGPEFLTYFNYEAQQDKSGLPNDRFSAERPEGSISTLTIQRTEQRDSAMYRCASALGRSSGNTIYFGEGSWLTVV.

The chain links TRBV5-6 to TRBJ2-5; TRBD1 aligns across 10 bases. The V gene's germline CDR1 is SGHDT and CDR2 YYEEEE. Trimming cost V 3 bases and J 5 bases; bases outside gene matches: 1. The CDR3 is 13 amino acids. The CDR3 coding sequence is TGTGCCAGCAGCTGGGACAGGGGTGAGACCCAGTACTTC. This gives the protein CASSWDRGETQYF.

The DNA of the CDR3 is TGTGCTAGTGGTTTGGTATTAAGACAGGGGGCGTTTTACGAGCAGTACTTC. Protein product: CASGLVLRQGAFYEQYF. J is TRBJ2-7 and V is TRBV12-5; TRBD1 agrees at 10 bases. Germline V gene data show CDR1 as LGHNT and CDR2 as FRNRAP. The CDR3 spans 17 residues. The V gene end was trimmed by 0 bases and the J gene end by 4 bases; junction bases not matched to a gene: 9.

The chain is built from TRBV14 and TRBJ1-4, with D perhaps TRBD1 (5 bases). V was cut by 7 bases and J by 8 bases, with 11 bases left in between. The CDR3 length is 12 residues. Germline V gives CDR1 SGHDN, CDR2 FVKESK. The CDR3 DNA follows: TGTGCCAGCAAGGCGGGGGAAGAAAAACTGTTTTTT. The encoded protein is CASKAGEEKLFF.

V usage is TRBV2 and J usage is TRBJ2-4, with D unresolved. The CDR3 has 11 residues. The V and J ends lost 6 bases and 5 bases respectively, with 5 bases between them. Germline V gene sequence: CDR1 SNHLY, CDR2 FYNNEI. The CDR3 spells CASSVENIQYF. DNA of the CDR3: TGTGCCAGCAGCGTCGAAAACATTCAGTACTTC.

V gene TRBV7-8 combines with J gene TRBJ1-6; D not certain. Trimming left V 2 bases short and J 9 bases short, with 8 bases between. The CDR3 is 13 residues long. Germline V lookup: CDR1 SGHVS, CDR2 FQNEAQ. Here the CDR3 DNA reads TGTGCCAGCAGCTTAAGCCCGCGTTCACCCCTCCACTTT. Residues: CASSLSPRSPLHF.

This chain joins TRBV27 and TRBJ1-6; 7 bases map to TRBD1. The CDR3 covers 16 residues. Trimming removed 4 bases from V and 5 bases from J; junction bases left unmatched: 8. CDR1 and CDR2 (germline): MNHEY, SMNVEV (reference sequence). The CDR3 bases are TGTGCCAGCAGTTCGAGGACAGGAGGGGATAATTCACCCCTCCACTTT. Amino acid sequence: CASSSRTGGDNSPLHF.

This chain links TRBV3-1 (or the pseudogene TRBV3-2) with TRBJ2-2; a weak D match, TRBD1 (6 bases). CDR1 and CDR2 from the germline V gene are LGHDT and YNNKEL (reference sequence). The CDR3 is made up of 17 amino acids. Trimming removed 0 bases at V and 2 bases at J, with 13 bases between. The CDR3 sequence: CASSQDIPGVNTGELFF. In DNA, the CDR3 is TGTGCCAGCAGCCAAGATATCCCAGGGGTTAACACCGGGGAGCTGTTTTTT.

V is TRBV5-1 and J is TRBJ2-5; D may be TRBD1 (5 bases). V dropped 4 bases and J dropped 3 bases, with 13 bases sitting between them. The germline V gene has CDR1 SGHRS and CDR2 YFSETQ. This CDR3 has 14 amino acids. Here the CDR3 reads CASSASVREETQYF. The CDR3 DNA follows: TGCGCCAGCAGCGCCTCCGTCAGGGAAGAGACCCAGTACTTC. The full variable domain, with the rest looked up from reference TRBV5-1 and TRBJ2-5, is KAGVTQTPRYLIKTRGQQVTLSCSPISGHRSVSWYQQTPGQGLQFLFEYFSETQRNKGNFPGRFSGRQFSNSRSEMNVSTLELGDSALYLCASSASVREETQYFGPGTRLLVL.